What follows are 14 T cell receptor beta chains derived from one specimen sequenced in a study of blood T cell repertoires in COVID-19. TCRdb's table, derived via immunoSEQ multiplex PCR, lists solely in-frame clones and lacks some. Of approximately 250,000 clones listed, 80% to 90% were seen once; the top ten hold less than 4.5%. The source material was peripheral blood. These receptor sequences come from a man aged 50 to 59 with acute or convalescent COVID-19.

This rearrangement joins TRBV3-1 (or the pseudogene TRBV3-2) to TRBJ2-2; D call uncertain. Germline V lookup: CDR1 LGHDT, CDR2 YNNKEL (reference sequence). V gave up 1 base and J gave up 0 bases, with 3 bases separating them. The CDR3 spans 14 residues. The CDR3 sequence: CASSQVANTGELFF. In DNA, the CDR3 is TGTGCCAGCAGCCAAGTAGCGAACACCGGGGAGCTGTTTTTT.

V usage is TRBV10-3 and J usage is TRBJ2-7, with D possibly TRBD2 on 7 matching bases. This CDR3 has 17 amino acids. Deletions cut 6 bases from V and 0 bases from J, with 21 bases between. CDR1 is ENHRY, CDR2 SYGVKD, per germline. The CDR3 spells CAIRGGADRQNSYEQYF. CDR3 sequence (DNA): TGTGCCATCAGGGGGGGGGCGGACCGACAGAACTCCTACGAGCAGTACTTC.

This chain links TRBV18 with TRBJ1-1, with a possible D match to TRBD1 (5 bases). The germline V gene has CDR1 KGHSH and CDR2 LQKENI. This CDR3 region has 14 residues. V was clipped by 10 bases and J by 3 bases, with 18 bases between them. CDR3 residues: CATFLGLQDTEAFF. CDR3 sequence (DNA): TGTGCCACCTTCCTAGGGTTACAGGACACTGAAGCTTTCTTT.

J is TRBJ2-2 and V is TRBV9, with a weak D call TRBD1 (8 bases). Per germline, CDR1 SGDLS and CDR2 YYNGEE. The CDR3 totals 17 residues. Trimming removed 1 base at V and 3 bases at J, with 16 bases between. CDR3 region: CASSVREGQDHTGELFF. The CDR3 bases are TGTGCCAGCAGCGTAAGGGAGGGACAGGATCACACCGGGGAGCTGTTTTTT.

This chain connects TRBV5-6 to TRBJ2-6, with a tentative D call TRBD1 (5 bases). V was shortened by 4 bases and J by 0 bases, with 11 bases between the two germline ends. The germline V gene encodes CDR1 SGHDT and CDR2 YYEEEE. This CDR3 region has 16 residues. Here the CDR3 DNA reads TGTGCCAGCAGCCCCAGGGTCCCCTCTGGGGCCAACGTCCTGACTTTC. This sequence encodes CASSPRVPSGANVLTF.

V is TRBV10-1 and J is TRBJ2-7; D might be TRBD1 (5 bases). Looked up from germline, CDR1 is WNHNN and CDR2 is SYGVQD (reference sequence). The CDR3 consists of 15 residues. Between the trimmed V and J ends, which lost 3 bases and 7 bases, there was a span of 19 bases. DNA of the CDR3: TGCGCCAGCAGTGAATCCAGGGCCGGTTGGGTTGAGCAGTACTTC. Translation gives CASSESRAGWVEQYF.

This rearrangement joins TRBV6-5 to TRBJ2-1, with 9 bases fitting TRBD1. V gave up 2 bases and J gave up 3 bases; unmatched junction bases: 2. CDR1 and CDR2 (germline): MNHEY, SVGAGI. This CDR3 has 15 amino acids. As DNA, the CDR3 is TGTGCCAGCAGTTACGCGGGACAGGGCTACAATGAGCAGTTCTTC. Its translation: CASSYAGQGYNEQFF.

V and J are TRBV30 and TRBJ2-2; 8 bases match TRBD2. The germline gives CDR1 GTSNPN, CDR2 SVGIG (reference sequence). V shed 2 bases, J shed 1 base, and the junction held 0 bases outside the gene matches. The CDR3 is made up of 14 amino acids. The CDR3 coding sequence is TGTGCCTGGAGTCGGGGGGGGAACACCGGGGAGCTGTTTTTT. This encodes CAWSRGGNTGELFF.

This clone was observed a few times. The chain combines TRBV12-3 or TRBV12-4 with TRBJ1-2; 7 nucleotides match TRBD1. CDR3 length: 11 residues. J lost 8 bases, V lost 5 bases, and 2 bases had no gene match. The CDR3 loop reads CASSTGDGYTF. CDR3 bases: TGTGCCAGCAGTACAGGGGACGGCTACACCTTC.

The chain employs TRBV6-5 and TRBJ2-3; TRBD1 might be the D (5 bases). The V gene's germline CDR1 is MNHEY and CDR2 SVGAGI. This CDR3 comprises 16 residues. V was clipped by 2 bases and J by 1 base, with 13 bases between them. The CDR3 reads CASSYRLGAGTDTQYF. The CDR3 DNA sequence: TGTGCCAGCAGTTACCGGCTAGGGGCCGGCACAGATACGCAGTATTTT.

V usage is TRBV28 and J usage is TRBJ1-1; D perhaps matches TRBD1 (5 bases). With 4 bases removed from V and 3 bases from J, the gap between germline ends came to 6 bases. Germline lookup yields CDR1 MDHEN and CDR2 SYDVKM. This CDR3 has 12 amino acids. The CDR3 DNA follows: TGTGCCAGCAGTTGGGGGGACACTGAAGCTTTCTTT. It yields the protein CASSWGDTEAFF.

This rearrangement joins TRBV24-1 to TRBJ1-3; D gene ambiguous. Germline-derived CDR1 and CDR2 are KGHDR and SFDVKD. Trimming removed 5 bases from V and 3 bases from J, with 7 bases in between. The CDR3 extends over 13 amino acids. CDR3 in DNA: TGTGCCACCAGTGGAGGTAGTGGAAACACCATATATTTT. Its protein is CATSGGSGNTIYF.

This clone turned up a few times. The rearrangement uses TRBV9 and TRBJ2-2, with TRBD1 as a possible D gene (7 bases). Trimming took off 2 bases at V and 6 bases at J, with 14 bases between the two ends. CDR1 SGDLS and CDR2 YYNGEE come from the germline V gene. The CDR3 spans 15 residues. DNA for the CDR3: TGTGCCAGCAGCGTTGGGAGCAGGGGGGCCGGGGAGCTGTTTTTT. Protein product: CASSVGSRGAGELFF.

The chain carries TRBV5-1 and TRBJ1-1; D might be TRBD1 (5 bases). The germline CDR1 and CDR2 sequences are SGHRS and YFSETQ. This CDR3 is built from 15 residues. V was clipped by 0 bases and J by 6 bases, with 15 bases between them. The CDR3 sequence: CASSLAAGGNAEAFF. The CDR3 DNA sequence: TGCGCCAGCAGCTTGGCTGCCGGGGGGAATGCTGAAGCTTTCTTT. Full variable domain (outside the CDR3, taken from reference TRBV5-1 and TRBJ1-1): KAGVTQTPRYLIKTRGQQVTLSCSPISGHRSVSWYQQTPGQGLQFLFEYFSETQRNKGNFPGRFSGRQFSNSRSEMNVSTLELGDSALYLCASSLAAGGNAEAFFGQGTRLTVV.